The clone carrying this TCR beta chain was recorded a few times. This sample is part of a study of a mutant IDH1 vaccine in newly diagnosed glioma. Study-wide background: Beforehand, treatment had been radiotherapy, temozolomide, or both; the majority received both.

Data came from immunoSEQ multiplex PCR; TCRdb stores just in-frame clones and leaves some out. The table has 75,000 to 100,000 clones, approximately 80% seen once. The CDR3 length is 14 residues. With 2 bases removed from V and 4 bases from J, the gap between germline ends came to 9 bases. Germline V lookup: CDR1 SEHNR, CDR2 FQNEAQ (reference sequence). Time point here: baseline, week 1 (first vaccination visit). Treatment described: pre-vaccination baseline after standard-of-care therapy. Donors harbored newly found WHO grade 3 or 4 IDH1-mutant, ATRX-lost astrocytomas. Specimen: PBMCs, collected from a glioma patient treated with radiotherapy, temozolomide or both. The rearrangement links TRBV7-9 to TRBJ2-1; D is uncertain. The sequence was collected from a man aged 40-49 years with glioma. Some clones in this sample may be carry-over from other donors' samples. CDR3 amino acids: CASSLSVAYNEQFF. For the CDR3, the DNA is TGTGCCAGCAGCTTAAGTGTCGCGTACAATGAGCAGTTCTTC.